Listed here are 18 T cell receptor beta chains from one sample, sequenced in a study of T cell clones after liver transplantation. Sequencing was performed with immunoSEQ multiplex PCR; in TCRdb, only in-frame clones are kept and a portion is missing. The sample lists 20,000 to 25,000 clones, 75% to 80% seen once, with around 35% in the top ten. The sequences come from CD8+ T cells from blood, collected around 54 months after liver transplant. These receptors were obtained from a human patient who received a liver transplant. Some of the T cells may derive from the graft donor.

The chain is built from TRBV27 and TRBJ2-7; D may be TRBD1 (5 bases). CDR3 length: 15 amino acids. CDR1 is MNHEY and CDR2 is SMNVEV in the germline V gene (reference sequence). V dropped 0 bases and J dropped 5 bases, with 14 bases sitting between them. The CDR3 nucleotides read TGTGCCAGCAGTTTATCTGGCAGGGCGGTCCACGAGCAGTACTTC. Encoded protein: CASSLSGRAVHEQYF.

This clone has more than one count but fewer than ten. The rearrangement joins TRBV6-5 to TRBJ2-7; D unresolved. CDR1 and CDR2 (germline): MNHEY, SVGAGI. V lost 5 bases and J lost 6, with 8 bases in between. CDR3 length: 11 amino acids. CDR3 coding DNA: TGTGCCAGCAGTCAGCCCCCCGAGCAGTACTTC. Translated, it gives CASSQPPEQYF.

V usage is TRBV7-6 and J usage is TRBJ2-2; D may be TRBD1 or TRBD2 (5 bases each). The length of the CDR3 is 16 residues. Trimming took 5 bases from V and 0 from J, leaving 13 bases between them. Germline V lookup: CDR1 SGHVS, CDR2 FNYEAQ. The CDR3, as DNA: TGTGCCAGCAGCCGTTCCGGGACGGCGAACACCGGGGAGCTGTTTTTT. Its protein product is CASSRSGTANTGELFF. Variable domain in full (rest from reference TRBV7-6 and TRBJ2-2): GAGVSQSPRYKVTKRGQDVALRCDPISGHVSLYWYRQALGQGPEFLTYFNYEAQQDKSGLPNDRFSAERPEGSISTLTIQRTEQRDSAMYRCASSRSGTANTGELFFGEGSRLTVL.

The chain joins TRBV6-5 to TRBJ2-1; D is possibly TRBD1 (7 bases). The CDR3 runs 14 residues. Germline V gives CDR1 MNHEY, CDR2 SVGAGI. V was shortened by 3 bases and J by 8 bases, with 14 bases between the two germline ends. The CDR3 protein is CASSYGAGGHEQFF. Here the CDR3 DNA reads TGTGCCAGCAGTTATGGGGCAGGGGGGCATGAGCAGTTCTTC.

V gene TRBV19 combines with J gene TRBJ2-7; possibly TRBD2 for D (5 bases). Germline V lookup: CDR1 LNHDA, CDR2 SQIVND (reference sequence). The CDR3 has 18 residues. The V end was cut by 5 bases, the J end by 2 bases, with 25 bases between. The CDR3, as DNA: TGTGCCAGTAGTCCAGGACTCAAGACACCCCTCGGTGCCTACGAGCAGTACTTC. Translation: CASSPGLKTPLGAYEQYF.

The chain carries TRBV5-6 and TRBJ2-2; 12 bases match TRBD1. V was clipped by 5 bases and J by 6 bases; unmatched bases: 8. CDR1 is SGHDT, CDR2 YYEEEE, per germline. The CDR3 runs 16 residues. CDR3 amino acids: CASRFGDRGRPGELFF. Here the CDR3 DNA reads TGTGCCAGCAGATTCGGGGACAGGGGGCGCCCCGGGGAGCTGTTTTTT.

This clone was found a few times. The V gene is TRBV19, the J gene TRBJ1-2; D gene uncertain. Germline V gives CDR1 LNHDA, CDR2 SQIVND (reference sequence). The CDR3 loop spans 12 amino acids. Trimming cost V 6 bases and J 2 bases, with 7 bases left between them. In DNA, the CDR3 is TGTGCCAGTAGGGACGGAAACTATGGCTACACCTTC. The encoded protein is CASRDGNYGYTF.

This clone was observed a handful of times. V is TRBV4-2 and J is TRBJ1-2, with 11 bases lining up with TRBD1. Germline CDR1 reads LGHNA; CDR2 reads YNFKEQ. The length of the CDR3 is 17 residues. With V trimmed by 0 bases and J by 6 bases, 9 bases remained unmatched. This CDR3 reads CASSQDPGQGAGDGYTF. As DNA, the CDR3 is TGTGCCAGCAGCCAAGATCCTGGACAGGGGGCCGGGGATGGCTACACCTTC.

The chain combines TRBV30 with TRBJ2-3; 9 bases match TRBD1. The CDR3 is 13 amino acids. Unmatched junction bases numbered 4, after V lost 3 bases and J lost 6 bases. CDR1 and CDR2 (germline): GTSNPN, SVGIG (reference sequence). CDR3 region: CAWRNRGLDTQYF. The CDR3 region has the DNA TGTGCCTGGAGGAACAGGGGGCTGGATACGCAGTATTTT.

CDR3 residues: CASSNSLAGLGNEQFF. The CDR3 nucleotides are TGCGCCAGCAGCAACTCGCTAGCGGGGTTGGGGAATGAGCAGTTCTTC. This chain links TRBV4-1 with TRBJ2-1; the match to TRBD2 covers 9 bases. The CDR3 loop spans 16 amino acids. J was trimmed by 7 bases and V by 5 bases; bases with no gene match: 12. Germline CDR1 and CDR2: MGHRA and YSYEKL.

V usage is TRBV9 and J usage is TRBJ2-1, with D possibly TRBD1 on 6 matching bases. Germline V gene lookup returns CDR1 SGDLS and CDR2 YYNGEE. The V end lost 0 bases, the J end lost 0 bases, and 10 bases lay between the germline ends. The CDR3 runs 16 residues. CDR3 loop: CASSVGGHGSYNEQFF. CDR3 DNA: TGTGCCAGCAGCGTAGGGGGACATGGCTCCTACAATGAGCAGTTCTTC.

This chain connects TRBV4-1 to TRBJ1-6; a weak D match, TRBD1 (5 bases). Germline V CDR1 and CDR2: MGHRA, YSYEKL. The CDR3 runs to 17 residues. Trimming shortened V by 4 bases and J by 6 bases, and 19 bases separated the two germline ends. CDR3 bases: TGCGCCAGCAGCCTTGGGACTCTCACTAGGAGTAATTCACCCCTCCACTTT. As protein: CASSLGTLTRSNSPLHF.

This clone occurred once. V and J are TRBV14 and TRBJ2-7; 10 bases line up with TRBD1. The CDR3 totals 13 residues. Looked up from germline, CDR1 is SGHDN and CDR2 is FVKESK. With V trimmed by 1 base and J by 11 bases, 5 bases remained unmatched. The CDR3 loop reads CASSQGMGTGEYF. Here the CDR3 DNA reads TGTGCCAGCAGCCAAGGGATGGGGACAGGGGAGTACTTC. Together with reference TRBV14 and TRBJ2-7, the CDR3 gives the full variable domain: EAGVTQFPSHSVIEKGQTVTLRCDPISGHDNLYWYRRVMGKEIKFLLHFVKESKQDESGMPNNRFLAERTGGTYSTLKVQPAELEDSGVYFCASSQGMGTGEYFGPGTRLTVT.

V is TRBV7-9 and J is TRBJ2-7; no definite D call. V was pared by 1 base and J by 2 bases, with 9 bases between. This CDR3 comprises 14 residues. Germline lookup yields CDR1 SEHNR and CDR2 FQNEAQ (reference sequence). This chain's CDR3 is CASSLVGVPYEQYF. The CDR3 DNA follows: TGTGCCAGCAGCTTAGTTGGGGTTCCCTACGAGCAGTACTTC.

The rearrangement uses TRBV19 and TRBJ2-7; D is perhaps TRBD1 (5 bases). The CDR3 loop spans 16 amino acids. Germline lookup yields CDR1 LNHDA and CDR2 SQIVND (reference sequence). Trimming cost V 4 bases and J 2 bases, with 18 bases left between them. CDR3 DNA sequence: TGTGCCAGTAGTACTGAGTTGGGGCAGGGCCCCTACGAGCAGTACTTC. It yields the protein CASSTELGQGPYEQYF.

The chain has TRBV28 and TRBJ1-5, with D uncertain. Trimming stripped 2 bases from V and 1 base from J, with 12 bases between. CDR3 size: 16 residues. CDR1 and CDR2 (germline): MDHEN, SYDVKM. This chain's CDR3 is CASSLLGPDSNQPQHF. In DNA, the CDR3 is TGTGCCAGCAGTTTACTCGGGCCGGACAGCAATCAGCCCCAGCATTTT.

The chain carries TRBV9 and TRBJ2-1; a possible D gene is TRBD2 (6 bases). In germline, CDR1 is SGDLS, CDR2 YYNGEE. The CDR3 loop spans 13 amino acids. V shed 3 bases and J shed 6 bases, with 10 bases lying between them. CDR3 amino acids: CASSDGGFNEQFF. The DNA for the CDR3 is TGTGCCAGCAGCGATGGGGGGTTCAATGAGCAGTTCTTC.

V is TRBV27 and J is TRBJ2-5; D is unresolved. The CDR3 is made up of 15 amino acids. CDR1 MNHEY and CDR2 SMNVEV come from the germline V gene (reference sequence). V was pared by 0 bases and J by 0 bases, with 8 bases between. This CDR3 is CASSLSTFYQETQYF. The CDR3 DNA reads TGTGCCAGCAGTTTATCCACATTTTACCAAGAGACCCAGTACTTC.